This T cell receptor (beta chain) was sequenced during a study of blood T cell repertoires in COVID-19. The wider study: Some COVID-19 samples were acute and others convalescent; all came from the United States, Italy and Spain.

Trimming took 8 bases from V and 5 from J; bases not matched to a gene: 12. This CDR3 comprises 15 residues. The germline V gene encodes CDR1 MGHRA and CDR2 YSYEKL. How the authors handled the data: The assay estimated nucleated cells by amplifying reference gene primers. Method: immunoSEQ multiplex PCR; TCRdb's copy keeps in-frame clones and lacks some. V and J calls and clone size follow that table, whereas D and trimming were derived from the DNA. The table records 250,000 to 400,000 clones, about 87% of them present only once. The sample taken for sequencing was peripheral blood. The rearrangement joins TRBV4-1 to TRBJ1-1; 9 nucleotides agree with TRBD1. This sequence originates from a woman aged 25 to 39 with COVID-19, enrolled during active disease. The CDR3: CASRQGVGSWTEAFF. The CDR3 nucleotides are TGCGCCAGCCGACAGGGGGTAGGTTCGTGGACTGAAGCTTTCTTT.